This T cell receptor (beta chain) stems from a study of cytomegalovirus exposure and HLA in healthy donors. The CDR3 sequence is 18 residues long. Germline CDR1 reads MRHNA; CDR2 reads SNTAGT. V lost 7 bases to trimming and J lost 0 bases; unmatched junction nucleotides: 10. This clone was observed a handful of times. Its matching antigen is unknown. The primer mix had 60 Vbeta and 13 Jbeta primers. Sequencing used immunoSEQ multiplex PCR; TCRdb keeps in-frame clones, though not all of them. The data contain about 250,000 clones, just under 80% of them singletons. Study-level results: Among TCR sequences, most were rare, though some public TCRs appeared in many donors. The listing of 150 to 200 TCR beta chains classed them as cytomegalovirus-associated. As immune exposure information, only CMV serostatus was available.

The V call is TRBV6-4, the J call TRBJ2-3, with TRBD2 identical over 13 bases. The sequenced material came from PBMCs. This TCR derives from a boy aged 5-17 years in good health and CMV-seronegative. CDR3 region: CASTARTSGGLSTDTQYF. The CDR3 region has the DNA TGTGCCAGCACGGCCCGGACTAGCGGGGGACTTAGCACAGATACGCAGTATTTT.